A selection of T cell receptor beta chains follows, all from one sample in a study of blood T cells in healthy people across ages. TCRdb re-derived calls from the 5' RACE reads in MiXCR, one entry per CDR3 protein. The table has approximately 800,000 distinct CDR3 sequences, 20% to 30% seen once; the top ten hold approximately 2.9%. This same sample was also taken into another study, of T cells of mothers and their children.

The sequenced sample was blood. The origin of the receptors is a boy aged 5 to 17 in good health. The CDR3 runs from the conserved cysteine through the conserved F or W. Each record gives: D gene, V gene, clone size, J gene, CDR3 protein, CDR3 DNA. The D gene is left open where the match is weak. Part of the rows lack a size; the others show once, few, many or a class for expanded clones.

-	TRBV10-3	few	TRBJ2-1	CAISESSLSYNEQFF	TGTGCCATCAGTGAGTCATCTCTCTCCTACAATGAGCAGTTCTTC
-	TRBV29-1	many	TRBJ2-6	CSVAVSGANVLTF	TGCAGCGTTGCAGTGTCTGGGGCCAACGTCCTGACTTTC
TRBD1	TRBV28	few	TRBJ2-7	CATCSPTGRIDEQYF	TGTGCCACCTGTAGCCCGACAGGGAGAATCGACGAGCAGTACTTC
TRBD1	TRBV24-1	-	TRBJ2-5	CATSATRGETQYF	TGTGCCACCAGTGCCACCAGGGGGGAGACCCAGTACTTC
TRBD2	TRBV20-1	few	TRBJ2-7	CSARDNSRGGPEQYF	TGCAGTGCTAGAGATAACTCGCGGGGGGGCCCCGAGCAGTACTTC
-	TRBV6-1	-	TRBJ1-2	CASSPSAGHGYTF	TGTGCCAGCAGTCCAAGCGCGGGTCATGGCTACACCTTC
TRBD2	TRBV5-1	-	TRBJ2-3	CASSLFSGLAVEAQYF	TGCGCCAGCAGCTTGTTCTCTGGACTAGCAGTCGAGGCGCAGTATTTT
-	TRBV7-9	few	TRBJ2-5	CASSPDYPRTQYF	TGTGCCAGCAGCCCCGACTACCCAAGGACCCAGTACTTC
TRBD1	TRBV7-9	-	TRBJ2-2	CASSLGGTGKNTGELFF	TGTGCCAGCAGCTTAGGAGGGACAGGGAAAAACACCGGGGAGCTGTTTTTT
TRBD2	TRBV4-2	-	TRBJ2-1	CASSQSPGLAGYNEQFF	TGTGCCAGCAGCCAAAGTCCGGGACTAGCGGGGTACAATGAGCAGTTCTTC
-	TRBV7-8	-	TRBJ2-7	CASSYLSSYEQYF	TGTGCCAGCAGCTACTTAAGCTCCTACGAGCAGTACTTC
TRBD1	TRBV4-1	few	TRBJ1-1	CASSQDGEGTGVNTEAFF	TGCGCCAGCAGCCAAGATGGGGAGGGAACAGGGGTGAACACTGAAGCTTTCTTT
TRBD2	TRBV7-2	-	TRBJ2-4	CASSPGAGSSGRVAKNIQYF	TGTGCCAGCAGCCCAGGCGCCGGGTCTAGCGGGAGGGTAGCCAAAAACATTCAGTACTTC
-	TRBV15	few	TRBJ2-1	CATSRDPPLALGSNEQFF	TGTGCCACCAGCAGAGATCCCCCCCTAGCCTTGGGGTCCAATGAGCAGTTCTTC
TRBD1	TRBV3-1	-	TRBJ2-1	CASSRDRDYEQFF	TGTGCCAGCAGCCGGGACAGGGACTATGAGCAGTTCTTC
-	TRBV6-1	-	TRBJ2-5	CASRKPTKTQYF	TGTGCCAGCAGGAAGCCCACGAAGACCCAGTACTTC